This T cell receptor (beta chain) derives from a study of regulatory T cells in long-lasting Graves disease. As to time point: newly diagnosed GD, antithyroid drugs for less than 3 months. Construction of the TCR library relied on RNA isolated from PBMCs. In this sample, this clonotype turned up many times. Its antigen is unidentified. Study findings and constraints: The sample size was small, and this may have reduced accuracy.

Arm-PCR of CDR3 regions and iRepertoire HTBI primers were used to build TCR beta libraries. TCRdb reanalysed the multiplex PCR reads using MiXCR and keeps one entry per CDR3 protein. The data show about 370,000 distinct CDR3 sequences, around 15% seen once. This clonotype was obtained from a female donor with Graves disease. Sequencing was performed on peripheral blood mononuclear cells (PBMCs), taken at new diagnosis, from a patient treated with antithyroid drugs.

The CDR3 region has the DNA TGTGCCAGCAGATTCCGTACAGGGGACACTGAAGCTTTCTTT. Translation gives CASRFRTGDTEAFF. The V call is TRBV13, the J call TRBJ1-1, with 7 bases lining up with TRBD1. This CDR3 is 14 amino acids long. Germline V gene sequence: CDR1 PRHDT, CDR2 FYEKMQ (reference sequence). V trimming: 6 bases; J trimming: 3 bases; junction bases outside the gene matches: 7.